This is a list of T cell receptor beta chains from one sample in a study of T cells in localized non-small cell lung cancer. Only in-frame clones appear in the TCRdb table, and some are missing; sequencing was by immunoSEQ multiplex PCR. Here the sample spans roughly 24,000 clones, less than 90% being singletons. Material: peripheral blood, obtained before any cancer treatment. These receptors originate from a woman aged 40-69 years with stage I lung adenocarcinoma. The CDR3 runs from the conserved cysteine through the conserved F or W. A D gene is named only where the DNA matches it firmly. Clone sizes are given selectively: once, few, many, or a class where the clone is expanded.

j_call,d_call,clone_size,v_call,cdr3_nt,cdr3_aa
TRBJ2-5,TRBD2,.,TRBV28,TGTGCCAGCTACGGCCGGGCGGGGGGCCAAGAGACCCAGTACTTC,CASYGRAGGQETQYF
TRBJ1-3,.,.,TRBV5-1,TGCGCCAGCAGCTTGGCCGGAAAGACGGGCGGAAACACCATATATTTT,CASSLAGKTGGNTIYF
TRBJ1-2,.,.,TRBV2,TGTGCCAGCGGACGGGACGACAGTTATGGCTACACCTTC,CASGRDDSYGYTF
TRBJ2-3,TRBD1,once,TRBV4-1,TGCGCCAGCAGCCAAGATCCCGGACAGGCATCGGCGGTAGATACGCAGTATTTT,CASSQDPGQASAVDTQYF
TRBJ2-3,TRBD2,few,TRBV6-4,TGTGCCAGCAGTGAAGGGCTAGCGGACACAGATACGCAGTATTTT,CASSEGLADTDTQYF
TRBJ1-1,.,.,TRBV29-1,TGCAGCACCCTCCTGACAGTGAGAAAGATGAACACTGAAGCTTTCTTT,CSTLLTVRKMNTEAFF
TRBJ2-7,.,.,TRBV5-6,TGTGCCAGCAGCTTACAGGGGACTTACGAGCAGTACTTC,CASSLQGTYEQYF
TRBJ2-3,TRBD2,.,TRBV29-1,TGCAGCGCTAGGACTAGCGGGGCCACAGATACGCAGTATTTT,CSARTSGATDTQYF
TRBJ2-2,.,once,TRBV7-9,TGTGCCAGCAGCTTAGGGCCTTCCGGGGAGCTGTTTTTT,CASSLGPSGELFF
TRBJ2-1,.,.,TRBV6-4,TGTGCCAGCAGCGTCCGGGAAAACAATGAGCAGTTCTTC,CASSVRENNEQFF
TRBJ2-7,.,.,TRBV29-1,TGCAGCGTTGTTAGGGAATCGGGCGAGCAGTACTTC,CSVVRESGEQYF
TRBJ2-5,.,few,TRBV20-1,TGCAGTGCTGGCCCTAAAGAGACCCAGTACTTC,CSAGPKETQYF
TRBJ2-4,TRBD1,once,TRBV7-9,TGTGCCAGCAGAAGGGACAGTTGGAGAAACATTCAGTACTTC,CASRRDSWRNIQYF
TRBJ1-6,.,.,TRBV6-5,TGTGCCAGCAGAAGAGCCACGAATTCACCCCTCCACTTT,CASRRATNSPLHF
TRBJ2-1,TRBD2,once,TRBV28,TGTGCCAGCGCCCTTCTGGGCAGCGGGGTAAACAATGAGCAGTTCTTC,CASALLGSGVNNEQFF
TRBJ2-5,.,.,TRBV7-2,TGTGCCAGCAGTTTTACAGGGGAGACCCAGTACTTC,CASSFTGETQYF
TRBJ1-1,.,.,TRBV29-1,TGCAGCGGGGGGGACCCGACCACTGAAGCTTTCTTT,CSGGDPTTEAFF
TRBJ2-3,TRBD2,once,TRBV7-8,TGTGCCAGCAGCTTATTAGCGACTAGCGGGGGTAGCACAGATACGCAGTATTTT,CASSLLATSGGSTDTQYF
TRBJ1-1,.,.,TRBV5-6,TGTGCCAGCAGCTTGCCCCAATGGTGGGCCGGGAACACTGAAGCTTTCTTT,CASSLPQWWAGNTEAFF
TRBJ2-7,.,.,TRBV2,TGTGCCGCCGACCTGCAGGGAGGAAACGAGCAGTACTTC,CAADLQGGNEQYF
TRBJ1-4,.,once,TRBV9,TGTGCCAGCAGCGTAGTTGGAGACTCCGAAAAACTGTTTTTT,CASSVVGDSEKLFF
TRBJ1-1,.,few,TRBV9,TGTGCCAGCAGCGGTGGAGGGCGCACTGAAGCTTTCTTT,CASSGGGRTEAFF
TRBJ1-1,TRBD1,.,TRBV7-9,TGTGCCAGCAGCTTAGCCGCAGGGGGTACTGAAGCTTTCTTT,CASSLAAGGTEAFF
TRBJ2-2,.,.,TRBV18,TGTGCCAGCCGAGGCTTCCAGGAAAACACCGGGGAGCTGTTTTTT,CASRGFQENTGELFF